This entry is about one T cell receptor beta chain. The data originate from a study of blood T cell repertoires in COVID-19. As handled by the study authors: Amplification of reference gene primers was used by the study to estimate nucleated cell counts. Method: immunoSEQ multiplex PCR; TCRdb's copy keeps in-frame clones and lacks some. The DNA was the basis for D and trimming; V, J and clone size are from that table. The repertoire holds about 350,000 clones, with over 85% as singletons. CDR3 length: 14 amino acids. The ends were cut back, 0 bases at V and 4 bases at J, with 13 bases in the middle. Germline loops: CDR1 GTSNPN, CDR2 SVGIG (reference sequence).

V usage is TRBV30 and J usage is TRBJ2-7; a possible D gene is TRBD2 (5 bases). The TCR comes from a woman aged 60-75 years with COVID-19, enrolled during active disease. The specimen sequenced was peripheral blood. The CDR3 coding sequence is TGTGCCTGGAGTGTAGGTGGGAGTGGGTACGAGCAGTACTTC. Translation gives CAWSVGGSGYEQYF.